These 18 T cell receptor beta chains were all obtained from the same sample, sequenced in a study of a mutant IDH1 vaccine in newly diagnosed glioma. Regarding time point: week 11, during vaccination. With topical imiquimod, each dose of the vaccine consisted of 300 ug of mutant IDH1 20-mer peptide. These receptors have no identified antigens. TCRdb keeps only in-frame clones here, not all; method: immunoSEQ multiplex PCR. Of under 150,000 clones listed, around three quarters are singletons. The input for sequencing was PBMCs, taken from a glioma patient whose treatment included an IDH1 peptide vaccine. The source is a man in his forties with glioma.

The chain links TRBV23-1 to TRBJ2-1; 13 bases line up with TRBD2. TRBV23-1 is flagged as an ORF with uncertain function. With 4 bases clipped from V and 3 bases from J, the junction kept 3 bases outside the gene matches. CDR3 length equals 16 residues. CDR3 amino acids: CASSPGTSGIYNEQFF. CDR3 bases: TGCGCCAGCAGTCCGGGGACTAGCGGGATCTACAATGAGCAGTTCTTC.

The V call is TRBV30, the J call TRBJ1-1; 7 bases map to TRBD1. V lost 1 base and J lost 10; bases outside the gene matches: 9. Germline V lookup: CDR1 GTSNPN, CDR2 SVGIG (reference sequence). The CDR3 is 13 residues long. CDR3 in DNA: TGTGCCTGGAGTGAGGAGACAGGGACCACAGCTTTCTTT. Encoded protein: CAWSEETGTTAFF.

CDR3 protein: CASSPINGISGNTIYF. DNA for the CDR3: TGTGCCAGCAGCCCCATAAACGGAATCTCTGGAAACACCATATATTTT. The chain has TRBV4-2 and TRBJ1-3, with no clear D. The CDR3 covers 16 residues. Germline-derived CDR1 and CDR2 are LGHNA and YNFKEQ. Trimming left V 4 bases short and J 0 bases short, with 13 bases between.

Written as DNA, the CDR3 is TGTGCCAGCAGCCTCCTCTTAGGGTTTGAAGCTTTCTTT. Residues: CASSLLLGFEAFF. This chain connects TRBV6-1 to TRBJ1-1; D remains unclear. The CDR3 loop spans 13 amino acids. The ends were cut back, 6 bases at V and 7 bases at J, with 15 bases in the middle. The germline gives CDR1 MNHNS, CDR2 SASEGT.

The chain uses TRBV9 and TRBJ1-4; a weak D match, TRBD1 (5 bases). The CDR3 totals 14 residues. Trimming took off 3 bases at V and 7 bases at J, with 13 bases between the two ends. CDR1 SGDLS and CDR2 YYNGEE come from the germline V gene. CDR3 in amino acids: CASSEQALGEKLFF. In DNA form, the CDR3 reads TGTGCCAGCAGCGAACAGGCGTTAGGTGAAAAACTGTTTTTT.

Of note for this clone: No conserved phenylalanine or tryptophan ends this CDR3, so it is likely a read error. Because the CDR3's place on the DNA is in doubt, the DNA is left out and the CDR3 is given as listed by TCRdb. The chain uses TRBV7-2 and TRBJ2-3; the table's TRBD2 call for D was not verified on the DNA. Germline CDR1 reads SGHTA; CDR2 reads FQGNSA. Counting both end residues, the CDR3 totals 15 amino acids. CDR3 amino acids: CASTLRPGTSGGANL.

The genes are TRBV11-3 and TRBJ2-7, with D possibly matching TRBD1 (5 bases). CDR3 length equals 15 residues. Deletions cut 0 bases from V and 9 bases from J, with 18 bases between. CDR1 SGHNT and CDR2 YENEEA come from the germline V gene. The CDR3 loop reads CASSLEPRQGPPQYF. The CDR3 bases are TGTGCCAGCAGCTTAGAACCACGGCAGGGCCCCCCGCAGTACTTC.

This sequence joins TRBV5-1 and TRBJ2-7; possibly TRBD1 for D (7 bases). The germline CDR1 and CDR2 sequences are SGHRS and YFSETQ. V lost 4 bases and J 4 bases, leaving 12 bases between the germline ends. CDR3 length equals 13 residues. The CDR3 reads CASSGGTEYEQYF. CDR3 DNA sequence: TGCGCCAGCAGCGGAGGGACAGAATACGAGCAGTACTTC.

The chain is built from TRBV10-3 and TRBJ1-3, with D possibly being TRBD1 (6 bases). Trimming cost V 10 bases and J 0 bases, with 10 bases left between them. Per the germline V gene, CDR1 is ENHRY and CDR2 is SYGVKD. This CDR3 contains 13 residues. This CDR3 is CASRDTSGNTIYF. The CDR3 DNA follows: TGTGCCAGCCGGGACACCTCTGGAAACACCATATATTTT.

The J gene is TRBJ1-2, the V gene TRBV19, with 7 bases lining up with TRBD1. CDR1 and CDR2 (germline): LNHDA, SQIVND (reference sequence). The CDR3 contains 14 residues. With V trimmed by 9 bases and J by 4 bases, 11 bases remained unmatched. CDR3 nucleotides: TGTGCCAGCAAGGACAGGACCACCTCCTATGGCTACACCTTC. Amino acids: CASKDRTTSYGYTF.

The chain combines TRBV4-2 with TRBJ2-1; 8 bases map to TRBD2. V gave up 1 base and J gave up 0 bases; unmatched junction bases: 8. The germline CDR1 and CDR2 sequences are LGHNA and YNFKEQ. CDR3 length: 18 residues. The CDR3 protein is CASSQAGLLAASYNEQFF. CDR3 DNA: TGTGCCAGCAGCCAAGCGGGCCTACTAGCGGCCTCCTACAATGAGCAGTTCTTC.

CDR3 coding DNA: TGTGCCAGCAGCCAAAACAGGGTATTTAACTATGGCTACACCTTC. Protein product: CASSQNRVFNYGYTF. V and J are TRBV13 and TRBJ1-2, with D perhaps TRBD1 (6 bases). Trimming removed 5 bases at V and 1 base at J, with 14 bases between. CDR1 PRHDT and CDR2 FYEKMQ come from the germline V gene (reference sequence). The CDR3 is 15 amino acids.

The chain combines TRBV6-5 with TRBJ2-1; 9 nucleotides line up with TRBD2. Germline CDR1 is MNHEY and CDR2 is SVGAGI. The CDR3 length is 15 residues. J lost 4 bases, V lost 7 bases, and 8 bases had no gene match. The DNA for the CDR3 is TGTGCCAGCACTGTGGCGGGGGGGCCGTACAATGAGCAGTTCTTC. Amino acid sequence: CASTVAGGPYNEQFF.

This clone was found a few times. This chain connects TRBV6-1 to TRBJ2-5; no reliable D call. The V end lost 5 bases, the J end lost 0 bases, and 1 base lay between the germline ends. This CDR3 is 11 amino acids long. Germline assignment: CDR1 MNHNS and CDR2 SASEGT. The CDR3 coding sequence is TGTGCCAGCAGTTACCAAGAGACCCAGTACTTC. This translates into CASSYQETQYF.

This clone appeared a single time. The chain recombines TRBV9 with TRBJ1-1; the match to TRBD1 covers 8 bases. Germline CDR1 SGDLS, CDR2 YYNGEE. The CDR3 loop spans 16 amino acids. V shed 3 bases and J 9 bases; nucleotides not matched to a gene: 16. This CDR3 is CASSASHGAGGYQAFF. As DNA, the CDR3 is TGTGCCAGCAGCGCTTCGCACGGGGCAGGGGGCTACCAAGCTTTCTTT.

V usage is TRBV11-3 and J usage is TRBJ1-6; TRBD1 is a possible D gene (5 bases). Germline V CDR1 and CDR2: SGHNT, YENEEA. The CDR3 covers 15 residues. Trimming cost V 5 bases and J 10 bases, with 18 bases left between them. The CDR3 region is CASSPDWGATSPLHF. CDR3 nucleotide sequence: TGTGCCAGCAGCCCCGATTGGGGCGCAACCTCACCCCTCCACTTT. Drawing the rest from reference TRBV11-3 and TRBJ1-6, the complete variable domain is EAGVVQSPRYKIIEKKQPVAFWCNPISGHNTLYWYLQNLGQGPELLIRYENEEAVDDSQLPKDRFSAERLKGVDSTLKIQPAELGDSAVYLCASSPDWGATSPLHFGNGTRLTVT.

This CDR3 is CASSSISTDTQYF. CDR3 sequence (DNA): TGTGCCAGCAGCAGTATTAGCACAGATACGCAGTATTTT. The chain combines TRBV7-3 with TRBJ2-3; D is unclear. The germline gives CDR1 SGHTA, CDR2 FQGTGA. V lost 5 bases and J 0 bases, leaving 6 bases between the germline ends. The CDR3 spans 13 residues.

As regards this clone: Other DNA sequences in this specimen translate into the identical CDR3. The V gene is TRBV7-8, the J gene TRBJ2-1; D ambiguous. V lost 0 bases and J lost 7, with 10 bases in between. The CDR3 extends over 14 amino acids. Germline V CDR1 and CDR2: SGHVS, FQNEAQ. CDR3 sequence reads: CASSLASTVNEQFF. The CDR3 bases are TGTGCCAGCAGCTTAGCCAGCACAGTAAATGAGCAGTTCTTC.